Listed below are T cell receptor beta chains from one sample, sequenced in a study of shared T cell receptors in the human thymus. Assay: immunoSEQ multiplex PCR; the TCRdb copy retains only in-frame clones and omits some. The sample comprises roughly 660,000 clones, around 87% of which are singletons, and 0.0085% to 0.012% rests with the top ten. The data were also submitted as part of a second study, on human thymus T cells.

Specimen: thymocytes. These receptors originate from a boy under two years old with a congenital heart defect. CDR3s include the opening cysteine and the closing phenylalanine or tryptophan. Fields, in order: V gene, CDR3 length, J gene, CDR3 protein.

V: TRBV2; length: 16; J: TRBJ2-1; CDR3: CVSSGVAGGPYNEQFF
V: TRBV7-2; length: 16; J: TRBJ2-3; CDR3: CASNFDSGRTTDTQYF
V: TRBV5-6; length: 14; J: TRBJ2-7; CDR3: CASSFTQGSGEQYF
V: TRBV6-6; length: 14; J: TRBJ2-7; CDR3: CASSYSGSSYEQYF
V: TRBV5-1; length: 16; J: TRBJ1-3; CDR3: CASSSGRVYSGNTIYF
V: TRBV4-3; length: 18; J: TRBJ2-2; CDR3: CASSQEGRGPVKTGELFF
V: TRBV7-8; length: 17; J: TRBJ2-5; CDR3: CASSLVSKTGEGETQYF
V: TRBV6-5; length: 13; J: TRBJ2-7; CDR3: CASSDPEIAEQYF
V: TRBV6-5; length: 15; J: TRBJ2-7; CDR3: CASRPTRPADHEQYF
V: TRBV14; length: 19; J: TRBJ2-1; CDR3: CASSRGGLTSSGVHNEQFF
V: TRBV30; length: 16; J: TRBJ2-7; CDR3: CAWRDRRTTGSYEQYF
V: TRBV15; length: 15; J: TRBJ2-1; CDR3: CATTSFGDSLNEQFF
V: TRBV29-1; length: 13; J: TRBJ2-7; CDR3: CSVEGTGGYEQYF
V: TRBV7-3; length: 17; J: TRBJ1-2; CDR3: CASSLEEAGNTNYGYTF
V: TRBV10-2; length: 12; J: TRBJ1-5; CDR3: CAISGSNQPQHF
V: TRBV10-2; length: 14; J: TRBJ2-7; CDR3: CASSTGLAGVEQYF
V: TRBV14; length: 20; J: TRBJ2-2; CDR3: CASSHFPTIAERAYTGELFF
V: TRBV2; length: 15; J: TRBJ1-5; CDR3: CASSNRGAGNQPQHF
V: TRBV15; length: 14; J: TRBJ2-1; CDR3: CATSKCGRGNEQFF
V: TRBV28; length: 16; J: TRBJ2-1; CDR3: CASSFPGQTLYNEQFF
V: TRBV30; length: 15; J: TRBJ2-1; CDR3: CAWSVPPSSYNEQFF
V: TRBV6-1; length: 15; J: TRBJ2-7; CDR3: CASRAQGDHSYEQYF
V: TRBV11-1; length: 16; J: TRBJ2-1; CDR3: CASKLNHRGLRDEVFF
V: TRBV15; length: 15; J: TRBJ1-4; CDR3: CATSSNRGPNEKLFF
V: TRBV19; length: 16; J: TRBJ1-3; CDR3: CASSTDSESSGNTIYF
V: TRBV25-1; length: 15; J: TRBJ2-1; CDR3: CASSEWTGHVHEQFF
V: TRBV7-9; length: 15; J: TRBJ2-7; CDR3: CASSFGARATYEQYF
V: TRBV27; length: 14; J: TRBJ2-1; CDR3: CATKDRARYNEQFF
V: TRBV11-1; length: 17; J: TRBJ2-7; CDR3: CASSRGLAGASSYEQYF
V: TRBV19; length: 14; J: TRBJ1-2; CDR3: CASSIDLVRWGYTF
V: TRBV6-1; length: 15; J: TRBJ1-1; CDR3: CASTPRRGISTEAFF
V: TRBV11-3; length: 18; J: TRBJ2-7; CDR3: CASSFGLAGGKGDIEQYF
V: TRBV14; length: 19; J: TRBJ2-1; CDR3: CASSQGSSGKDGAYNEQFF
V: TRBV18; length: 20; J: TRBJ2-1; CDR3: CASSPRRVRVGSAPRNEQFF
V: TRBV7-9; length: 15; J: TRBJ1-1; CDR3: CASSQGQGWRTEAFF
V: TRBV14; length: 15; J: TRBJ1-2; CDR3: CASSQEQGINYGYTF
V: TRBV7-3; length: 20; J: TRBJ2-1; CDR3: CASSSPRGLAGSRSYNEQFF
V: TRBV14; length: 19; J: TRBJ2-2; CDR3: CASSSSPPSGRGNTGELFF
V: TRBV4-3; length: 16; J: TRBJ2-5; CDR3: CASSQALISNQETQYF
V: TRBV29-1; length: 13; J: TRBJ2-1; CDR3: CSVVSSGYNEQFF
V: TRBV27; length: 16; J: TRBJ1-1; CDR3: CASTSTPQGANTEAFF
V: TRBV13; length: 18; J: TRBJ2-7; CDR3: CASSPWTSGRPSAGEQYF
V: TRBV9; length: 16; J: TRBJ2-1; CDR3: CASSYTRRTSGEEQFF
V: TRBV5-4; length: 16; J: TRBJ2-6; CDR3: CASRKGGANGANVLTF
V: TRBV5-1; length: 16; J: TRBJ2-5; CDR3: CASRPDGGKVEETQYF
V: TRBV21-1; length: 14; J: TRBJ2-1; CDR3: CASYAGSSYNEQFF
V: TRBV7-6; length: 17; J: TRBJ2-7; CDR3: CASSLADGGREPYEQYF
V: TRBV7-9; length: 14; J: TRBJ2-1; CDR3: CASSPLRRGNEQFF
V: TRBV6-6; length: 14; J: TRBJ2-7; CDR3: CASGSRTGRHEQYF
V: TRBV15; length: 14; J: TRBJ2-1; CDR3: CATSSSSGRVEQFF
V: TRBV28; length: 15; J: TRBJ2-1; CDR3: CASSLGTSGENEQFF
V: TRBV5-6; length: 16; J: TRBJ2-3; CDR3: CASSSISGRAEDTQYF
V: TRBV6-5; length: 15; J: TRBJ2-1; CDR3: CASSPNREAYNEQFF
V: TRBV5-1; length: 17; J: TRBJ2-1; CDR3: CASSLPTDPSSYNEQFF
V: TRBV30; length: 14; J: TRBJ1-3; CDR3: CAWNVGWAGNTIYF
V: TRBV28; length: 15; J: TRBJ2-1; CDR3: CASSFWREGTNEQFF
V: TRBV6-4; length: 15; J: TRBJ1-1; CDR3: CASSDSTGSNTEAFF
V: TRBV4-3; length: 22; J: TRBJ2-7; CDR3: CASSQDHEGLGWASGGSYEQYF
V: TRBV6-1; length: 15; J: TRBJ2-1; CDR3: CASSEWAGRDNEQFF